This T cell receptor (beta chain) was captured by sequencing in a study of CD8+ T cells in alopecia areata. Study-wide results and limits: Scalp sequencing captures resident alphabeta T cells of normal skin too.

Comments on this clone: What it binds is not known.

The study team obtained lesional scalp punch biopsies and peripheral blood from alopecia areata patients. The germline V gene has CDR1 SGHVT and CDR2 SQSDAQ. V lost 1 base and J lost 9, with 23 bases in between. The CDR3 is made up of 17 amino acids. cDNA prepared by RNA extraction and subsequent reverse transcription served as the template for sequencing. Only in-frame clones appear in the TCRdb table, and some are missing; sequencing was by immunoSEQ multiplex PCR. Of 6,500 to 9,000 clones in the sample, about three fifths were seen once. The gene calls are TRBV7-4 and TRBJ2-3; perhaps TRBD2 as D (5 bases). This TCR came from a human donor with alopecia areata. The source was skin, collected at week 0. This CDR3 is CASSLDSDRRGFVTQYF. The CDR3 coding sequence is TGTGCCAGCAGCTTAGATTCGGACCGCCGAGGGTTCGTCACGCAGTATTTT.